Below are 22 T cell receptor beta chains sequenced from a single sample in a study of blood T cell repertoires in COVID-19. Sequencing used immunoSEQ multiplex PCR; TCRdb keeps in-frame clones, though not all of them. The sample yields about 200,000 clones, around nine tenths seen once. The sequencing sample was made of peripheral blood. The receptors shown here come from a man younger than 35 with active or convalescent COVID-19.

The V call is TRBV29-1, the J call TRBJ2-7, with D possibly TRBD1 on 6 matching bases. The CDR3 contains 16 residues. The ends were cut back, 0 bases at V and 3 bases at J, with 18 bases in the middle. Germline CDR1 is SQVTM and CDR2 is ANQGSEA. CDR3 nucleotide sequence: TGCAGCGTTGAAGATCCGCTCGGGGCAGGGGACTACGAGCAGTACTTC. It is translated as CSVEDPLGAGDYEQYF.

The chain employs TRBV5-1 and TRBJ1-2; 7 bases are shared with TRBD1. The CDR3 loop spans 17 amino acids. With V trimmed by 0 bases and J by 0 bases, 8 bases remained unmatched. From germline, CDR1 is SGHRS and CDR2 YFSETQ. In nucleotides, the CDR3 is TGCGCCAGCAGCTTGGTCCAGGGGGAAGGTTCTAACTATGGCTACACCTTC. This codes for CASSLVQGEGSNYGYTF.

This clone was seen once. This chain connects TRBV4-3 to TRBJ2-6; TRBD1 matches at 11 bases. There are 18 residues in the CDR3. V lost 5 bases, J lost 3 bases, and 9 bases stayed unmatched. The germline gives CDR1 LGHNA, CDR2 YSLEER. CDR3: CASSASRTGGHGANVLTF. The CDR3, as DNA: TGCGCCAGCAGCGCCAGTAGGACAGGGGGCCATGGGGCCAACGTCCTGACTTTC.

The chain uses TRBV19 and TRBJ1-2, with D maybe TRBD1 (6 bases). The germline V gene encodes CDR1 LNHDA and CDR2 SQIVND (reference sequence). The CDR3 loop spans 16 amino acids. Deletions cut 6 bases from V and 2 bases from J, with 19 bases between. This chain's CDR3 is CASRIARTVGNYGYTF. Here the CDR3 DNA reads TGTGCCAGTAGAATCGCAAGGACAGTGGGGAACTATGGCTACACCTTC.

This clone was counted only a few times. The chain recombines TRBV6-2 or TRBV6-3 with TRBJ2-1, with 7 bases that match TRBD2. This CDR3 is 11 amino acids long. Germline trimming cut 5 bases from V and 15 bases from J; bases unmatched to any gene: 7. Germline V gene sequence: CDR1 MNHEY, CDR2 SVGEGT. The CDR3 sequence: CASSTTSRRFF. Written as DNA, the CDR3 is TGTGCCAGCAGTACGACTAGCAGGCGGTTCTTC.

CDR3 amino acids: CASSSRVYGYEQYF. CDR3 DNA sequence: TGTGCCAGCAGCTCCAGGGTTTACGGCTACGAGCAGTACTTC. This chain joins TRBV7-2 and TRBJ2-7; tentatively, D is TRBD1 (5 bases). The V gene lost 4 bases and the J gene lost 3 bases, with 13 bases spanning the gap. The CDR3 is 14 amino acids. Germline loops: CDR1 SGHTA, CDR2 FQGNSA.

The gene calls are TRBV5-3 and TRBJ2-3, with 14 bases that match TRBD2. TRBV5-3 is an ORF for which the function is uncertain. J gave up 4 bases and V 0 bases, and 16 bases lay outside the gene matches. The CDR3 contains 21 residues. CDR3 nucleotide sequence: TGTGCCAGAAGCTTGGCCACCGGGACTAGCGGGAGCGAAGACGCTCCAGATACGCAGTATTTT. Residues: CARSLATGTSGSEDAPDTQYF.

The chain recombines TRBV19 with TRBJ1-4; 12 nucleotides match TRBD1. Germline lookup yields CDR1 LNHDA and CDR2 SQIVND (reference sequence). V shed 3 bases, J shed 6 bases, and the junction held 17 bases outside the gene matches. This CDR3 region has 20 residues. For the CDR3, the DNA is TGTGCCAGTAGTATCGAAGGGCCGTCCGGGACAGGGGGCCTGGATGAAAAACTGTTTTTT. This gives the protein CASSIEGPSGTGGLDEKLFF. Combining the CDR3 with reference TRBV19 and TRBJ1-4 gives the whole variable domain DGGITQSPKYLFRKEGQNVTLSCEQNLNHDAMYWYRQDPGQGLRLIYYSQIVNDFQKGDIAEGYSVSREKKESFPLTVTSAQKNPTAFYLCASSIEGPSGTGGLDEKLFFGSGTQLSVL.

The chain uses TRBV5-1 and TRBJ2-2, with a possible D match to TRBD2 (6 bases). Germline CDR1 SGHRS, CDR2 YFSETQ. This CDR3 region has 16 residues. Trimming removed 4 bases at V and 3 bases at J, with 16 bases between. The CDR3 DNA reads as TGCGCCAGCAGCCTCGGGGGACTGAAGGACACCGGGGAGCTGTTTTTT. It translates to CASSLGGLKDTGELFF.

The gene calls are TRBV5-4 and TRBJ2-5, with D maybe TRBD2 (6 bases). This CDR3 has 14 amino acids. Looked up from germline, CDR1 is SGHNT and CDR2 is YYREEE (reference sequence). V lost 1 base to trimming and J lost 8 bases, with 15 bases between them. CDR3 bases: TGTGCCAGCAGCTTGCAGGGTGGAGGGCAAACCCAGTACTTC. Protein product: CASSLQGGGQTQYF.

The chain joins TRBV7-2 to TRBJ2-1; TRBD2 agrees at 8 bases. The CDR3 totals 16 residues. Losses at the gene ends were 5 bases for V and 2 bases for J; bases not matched to a gene: 8. Germline assignment: CDR1 SGHTA and CDR2 FQGNSA. The CDR3 coding sequence is TGTGCCAGCAGCCCCCCAGCGGGAGTCCCCTACAATGAGCAGTTCTTC. This codes for CASSPPAGVPYNEQFF.

This clone showed up just a few times. The V and J genes are TRBV11-2 and TRBJ1-1, with a weak D call TRBD1 (6 bases). Between the trimmed V and J ends, which lost 4 bases and 0 bases, there was a span of 9 bases. The germline V gene has CDR1 SGHAT and CDR2 FQNNGV. This CDR3 contains 14 residues. The CDR3 region has the DNA TGTGCCAGCAGCTACGGACAGCTGAACACTGAAGCTTTCTTT. Residues: CASSYGQLNTEAFF.

V gene TRBV7-9 combines with J gene TRBJ2-3; 9 bases line up with TRBD2. The V gene's germline CDR1 is SEHNR and CDR2 FQNEAQ (reference sequence). V shed 1 base and J 4 bases; nucleotides not matched to a gene: 0. This CDR3 region has 14 residues. CDR3: CASSLGGRADTQYF. CDR3 nucleotide sequence: TGTGCCAGCAGCTTAGGCGGGAGGGCAGATACGCAGTATTTT. The variable domain in full, with the rest retrieved from reference TRBV7-9 and TRBJ2-3, is DTGVSQNPRHKITKRGQNVTFRCDPISEHNRLYWYRQTLGQGPEFLTYFQNEAQLEKSRLLSDRFSAERPKGSFSTLEIQRTEQGDSAMYLCASSLGGRADTQYFGPGTRLTVL.

This clone has just one count. This may arise from a read error, as a much more abundant clone is one base away. The V and J genes are TRBV2 and TRBJ2-5; weak D call: TRBD2 (6 bases). This CDR3 region has 14 residues. V lost 3 bases to trimming and J lost 1 base, with 9 bases between them. CDR1 is SNHLY, CDR2 FYNNEI, per germline. The CDR3 is CASSELGGQETQYF. CDR3 nucleotide sequence: TGTGCCAGCAGTGAGCTGGGGGGCCAAGAGACCCAGTACTTC.

In this sample, this clone turned up once. The chain recombines TRBV7-2 with TRBJ1-5, with TRBD1 matching over 7 bases. The trim removed 2 bases at V and 11 bases at J, leaving 3 bases unmatched. Germline assignment: CDR1 SGHTA and CDR2 FQGNSA. This CDR3 region has 12 residues. The CDR3 nucleotides read TGTGCCAGCAGCTTACCAGGACAGGCCCAGCATTTT. As protein: CASSLPGQAQHF.

This chain links TRBV18 with TRBJ2-1, with D perhaps TRBD2 (5 bases). There are 17 residues in the CDR3. Germline lookup yields CDR1 KGHSH and CDR2 LQKENI. Trimming removed 3 bases from V and 0 bases from J, with 15 bases in between. CDR3 residues: CASSPSVDLTSYNEQFF. The CDR3 region has the DNA TGTGCCAGCTCACCCTCCGTGGACTTGACCTCCTACAATGAGCAGTTCTTC.

This clone was observed once. This chain links TRBV5-4 with TRBJ2-7; 10 positions match TRBD1. Germline-derived CDR1 and CDR2 are SGHNT and YYREEE (reference sequence). The CDR3 runs 15 residues. After removal of 4 bases from V and 2 bases from J, the junction contained 6 bases not matched to a gene. The CDR3 here is CASSGGDRGAYEQYF. Written as DNA, the CDR3 is TGTGCCAGCAGCGGGGGGGACAGGGGAGCCTACGAGCAGTACTTC.

V and J are TRBV12-5 and TRBJ1-2; D is uncertain. Trimming removed 0 bases from V and 4 bases from J, with 12 bases in between. This CDR3 is built from 15 residues. CDR1 and CDR2 from the germline V gene are LGHNT and FRNRAP. The CDR3 DNA is TGTGCTAGTGGTTTGGTACACAGCTCACTCTATGGCTACACCTTC. Its translation: CASGLVHSSLYGYTF.

CDR3 nucleotide sequence: TGCGCCAGCAGCCAAGATTTCAGGGGCCGTCGGCATGGCTACACCTTC. This encodes CASSQDFRGRRHGYTF. The rearrangement uses TRBV4-3 and TRBJ1-2, with a possible D match to TRBD1 (6 bases). With 0 bases removed from V and 6 bases from J, the gap between germline ends came to 17 bases. Germline loops: CDR1 LGHNA, CDR2 YSLEER. The CDR3 is 16 amino acids.

This clone has a single count. This rearrangement joins TRBV7-8 to TRBJ1-1, with D hard to call. Germline V lookup: CDR1 SGHVS, CDR2 FQNEAQ. V was shortened by 0 bases and J by 1 base, with 9 bases between the two germline ends. The CDR3 length is 15 residues. CDR3 in DNA: TGTGCCAGCAGCTTAGCGCGGGCCGAGAACACTGAAGCTTTCTTT. This gives the protein CASSLARAENTEAFF.

This clone came up once. V usage is TRBV3-1 (or the pseudogene TRBV3-2) and J usage is TRBJ1-2; perhaps TRBD1 as D (6 bases). Trimming took 1 base from V and 6 from J, leaving 15 bases between them. The CDR3 covers 15 residues. Per the germline V gene, CDR1 is LGHDT and CDR2 is YNNKEL (reference sequence). In DNA, the CDR3 is TGTGCCAGCAGCCAAGGGGGCCACAGGGCAAATGGCTACACCTTC. It specifies CASSQGGHRANGYTF.

The chain employs TRBV5-5 and TRBJ2-5; D possibly corresponds to TRBD2 (5 bases). Germline CDR1 SGHKS, CDR2 YYEKEE (reference sequence). With 6 bases removed from V and 4 bases from J, the gap between germline ends came to 13 bases. The CDR3 covers 13 residues. Written as DNA, the CDR3 is TGTGCCAGCAAGCTCCGGGGTGGAGAGACCCAGTACTTC. It encodes CASKLRGGETQYF.